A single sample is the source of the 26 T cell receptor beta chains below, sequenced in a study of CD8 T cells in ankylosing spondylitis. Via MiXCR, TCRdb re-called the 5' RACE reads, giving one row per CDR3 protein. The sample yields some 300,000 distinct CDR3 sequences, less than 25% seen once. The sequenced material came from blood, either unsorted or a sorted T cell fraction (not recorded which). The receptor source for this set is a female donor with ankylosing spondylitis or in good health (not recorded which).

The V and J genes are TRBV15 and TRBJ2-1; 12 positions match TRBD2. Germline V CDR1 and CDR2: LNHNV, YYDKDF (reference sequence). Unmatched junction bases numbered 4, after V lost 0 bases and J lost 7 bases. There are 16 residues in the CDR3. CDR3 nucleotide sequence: TGTGCCACCAGCAGAGACCTAGCGGGAGGGTTGAATGAGCAGTTCTTC. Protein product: CATSRDLAGGLNEQFF.

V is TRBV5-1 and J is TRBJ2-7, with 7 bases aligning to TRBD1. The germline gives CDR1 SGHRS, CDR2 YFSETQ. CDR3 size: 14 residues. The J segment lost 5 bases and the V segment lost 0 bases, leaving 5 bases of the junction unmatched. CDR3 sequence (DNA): TGCGCCAGCAGCTTGGATCTTGACAGGGACGAGCAGTACTTC. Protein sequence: CASSLDLDRDEQYF.

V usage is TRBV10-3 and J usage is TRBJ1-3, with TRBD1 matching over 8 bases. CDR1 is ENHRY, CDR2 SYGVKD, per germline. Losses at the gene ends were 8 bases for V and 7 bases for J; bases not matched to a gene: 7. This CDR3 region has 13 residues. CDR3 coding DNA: TGTGCCATCGCGACAGGGGTGTCGAACACCATATATTTT. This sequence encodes CAIATGVSNTIYF.

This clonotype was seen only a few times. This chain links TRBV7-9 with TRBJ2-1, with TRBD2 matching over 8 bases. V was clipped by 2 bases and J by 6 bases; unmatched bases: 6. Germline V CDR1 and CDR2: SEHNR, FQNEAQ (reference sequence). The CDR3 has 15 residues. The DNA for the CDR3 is TGTGCCAGCAGCTTAAGAGTAGCGGGGTTCAATGAGCAGTTCTTC. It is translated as CASSLRVAGFNEQFF.

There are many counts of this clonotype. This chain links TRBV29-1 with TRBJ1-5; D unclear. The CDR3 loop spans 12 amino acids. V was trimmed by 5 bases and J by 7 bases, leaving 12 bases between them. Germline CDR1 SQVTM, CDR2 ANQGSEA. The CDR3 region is CSVKTGEQPQHF. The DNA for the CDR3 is TGCAGCGTTAAGACTGGGGAACAGCCCCAGCATTTT.

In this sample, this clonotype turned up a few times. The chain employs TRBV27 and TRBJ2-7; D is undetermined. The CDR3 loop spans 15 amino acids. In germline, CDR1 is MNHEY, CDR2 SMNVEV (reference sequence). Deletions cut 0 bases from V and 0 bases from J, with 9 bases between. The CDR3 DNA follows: TGTGCCAGCAGTTTATCTCCCAGGAACTCCTACGAGCAGTACTTC. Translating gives CASSLSPRNSYEQYF.

The CDR3 spells CASSYTSGTNEQFF. As DNA, the CDR3 is TGTGCCAGCAGTTATACTAGCGGGACTAATGAGCAGTTCTTC. The gene calls are TRBV12-3 or TRBV12-4 and TRBJ2-1, with TRBD2 matching over 10 bases. The CDR3 covers 14 residues. V was pared by 4 bases and J by 7 bases, with 4 bases of the junction left unmatched.

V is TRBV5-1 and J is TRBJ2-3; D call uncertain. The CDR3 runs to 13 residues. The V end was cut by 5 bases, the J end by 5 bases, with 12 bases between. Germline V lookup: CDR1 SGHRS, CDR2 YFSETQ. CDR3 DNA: TGCGCCAGCAGAAACACTGCAGGAGATACGCAGTATTTT. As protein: CASRNTAGDTQYF.

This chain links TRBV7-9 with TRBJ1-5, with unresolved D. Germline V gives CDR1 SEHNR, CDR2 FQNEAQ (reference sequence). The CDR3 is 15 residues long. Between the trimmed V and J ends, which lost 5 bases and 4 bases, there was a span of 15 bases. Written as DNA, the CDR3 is TGTGCCAGCAGCCCCAGCCGCGGGGTTAATCAGCCCCAGCATTTT. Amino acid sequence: CASSPSRGVNQPQHF.

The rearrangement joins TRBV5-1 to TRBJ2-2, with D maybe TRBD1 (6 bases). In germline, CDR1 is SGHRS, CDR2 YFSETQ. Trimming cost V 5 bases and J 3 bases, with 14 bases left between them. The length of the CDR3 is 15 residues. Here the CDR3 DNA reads TGCGCCAGCAGACCTCTGGACAGCTACACCGGGGAGCTGTTTTTT. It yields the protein CASRPLDSYTGELFF.

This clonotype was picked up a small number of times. For the CDR3, the DNA is TGTGCCAGTATTTCCGGGACCCCCTGCTATGAGCAGTTCTTC. Protein product: CASISGTPCYEQFF. J is TRBJ2-1 and V is TRBV6-1, with D perhaps given as TRBD1 or TRBD2 (5 bases each). With 9 bases removed from V and 8 bases from J, the gap between germline ends came to 20 bases. CDR3 length equals 14 residues. CDR1 MNHNS and CDR2 SASEGT come from the germline V gene.

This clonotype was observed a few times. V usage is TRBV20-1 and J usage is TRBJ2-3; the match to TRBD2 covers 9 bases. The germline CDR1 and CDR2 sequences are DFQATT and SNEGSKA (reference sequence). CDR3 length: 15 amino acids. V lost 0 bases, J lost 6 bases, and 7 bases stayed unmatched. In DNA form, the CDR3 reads TGCAGTGCTAGAGATGGCGGGGGGGTCTTGGATACGCAGTATTTT. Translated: CSARDGGGVLDTQYF.

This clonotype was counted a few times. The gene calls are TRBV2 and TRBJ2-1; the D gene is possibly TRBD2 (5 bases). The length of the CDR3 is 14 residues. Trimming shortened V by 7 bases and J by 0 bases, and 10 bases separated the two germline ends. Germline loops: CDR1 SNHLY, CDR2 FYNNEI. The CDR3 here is CASNKRPSYNEQFF. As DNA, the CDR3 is TGTGCCAGCAACAAGCGGCCCTCCTACAATGAGCAGTTCTTC.

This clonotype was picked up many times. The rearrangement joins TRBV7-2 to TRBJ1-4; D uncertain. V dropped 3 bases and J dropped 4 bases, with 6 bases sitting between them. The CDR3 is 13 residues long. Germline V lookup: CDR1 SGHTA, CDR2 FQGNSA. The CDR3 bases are TGTGCCAGCAGCTTGGGCCTTAATGAAAAACTGTTTTTT. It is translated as CASSLGLNEKLFF.

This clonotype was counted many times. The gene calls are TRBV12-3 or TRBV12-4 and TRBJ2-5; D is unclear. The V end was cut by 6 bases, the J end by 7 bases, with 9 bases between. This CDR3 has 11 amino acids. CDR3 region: CASSGTRTQYF. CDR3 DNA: TGTGCCAGCAGCGGTACTCGGACCCAGTACTTC.

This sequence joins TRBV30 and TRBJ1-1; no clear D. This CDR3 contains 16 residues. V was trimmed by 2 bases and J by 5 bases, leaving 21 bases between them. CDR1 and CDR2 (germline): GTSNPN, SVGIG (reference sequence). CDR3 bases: TGTGCCTGGAGTCCTCAAGGTAGGCAGCGGTATACTGAAGCTTTCTTT. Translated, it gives CAWSPQGRQRYTEAFF.

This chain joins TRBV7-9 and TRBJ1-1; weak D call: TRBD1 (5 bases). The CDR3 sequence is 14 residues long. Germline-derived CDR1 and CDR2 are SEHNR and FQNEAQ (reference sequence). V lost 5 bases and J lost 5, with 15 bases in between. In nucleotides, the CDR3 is TGTGCCAGCAGCCCTATTGGGGGTGGGACTGAAGCTTTCTTT. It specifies CASSPIGGGTEAFF.

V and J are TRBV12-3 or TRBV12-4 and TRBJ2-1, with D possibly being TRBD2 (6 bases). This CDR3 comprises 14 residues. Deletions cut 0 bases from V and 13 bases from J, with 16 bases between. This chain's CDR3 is CASSLARPWGGQFF. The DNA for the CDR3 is TGTGCCAGCAGTTTAGCAAGGCCCTGGGGAGGACAGTTCTTC.

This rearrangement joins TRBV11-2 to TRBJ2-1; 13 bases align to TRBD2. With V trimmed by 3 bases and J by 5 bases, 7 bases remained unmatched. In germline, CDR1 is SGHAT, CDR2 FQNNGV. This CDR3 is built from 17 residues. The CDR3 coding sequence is TGTGCCAGCAGCTTCCATTTTGGGACTAGCGGGAACAATGAGCAGTTCTTC. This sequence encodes CASSFHFGTSGNNEQFF.

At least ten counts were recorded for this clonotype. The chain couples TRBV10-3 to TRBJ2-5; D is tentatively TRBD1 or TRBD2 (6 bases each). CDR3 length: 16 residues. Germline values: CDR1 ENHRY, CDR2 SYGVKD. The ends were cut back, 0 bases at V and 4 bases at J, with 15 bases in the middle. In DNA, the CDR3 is TGTGCCATCAGTGAGTCGACGGCAGGGGAGGCAGAGACCCAGTACTTC. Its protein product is CAISESTAGEAETQYF.

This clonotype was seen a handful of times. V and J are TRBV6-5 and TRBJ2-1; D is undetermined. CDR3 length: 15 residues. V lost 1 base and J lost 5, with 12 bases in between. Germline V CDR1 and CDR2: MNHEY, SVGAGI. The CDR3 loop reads CASSYFSPPDNEQFF. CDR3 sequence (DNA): TGTGCCAGCAGTTACTTCTCCCCCCCGGACAATGAGCAGTTCTTC.

The CDR3 spells CSATPGTSTYEQYF. Written as DNA, the CDR3 is TGCAGTGCTACCCCGGGGACTTCCACCTACGAGCAGTACTTC. The genes are TRBV20-1 and TRBJ2-7, with a possible D match to TRBD2 (6 bases). The CDR3 has 14 amino acids. With 4 bases removed from V and 2 bases from J, the gap between germline ends came to 15 bases. The germline V gene encodes CDR1 DFQATT and CDR2 SNEGSKA (reference sequence).

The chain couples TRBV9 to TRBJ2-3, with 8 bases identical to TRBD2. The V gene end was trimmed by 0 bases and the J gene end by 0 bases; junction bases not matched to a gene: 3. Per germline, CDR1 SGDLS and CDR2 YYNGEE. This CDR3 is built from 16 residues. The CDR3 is CASSVGASGSTDTQYF. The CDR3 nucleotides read TGTGCCAGCAGCGTAGGAGCTAGCGGGAGCACAGATACGCAGTATTTT. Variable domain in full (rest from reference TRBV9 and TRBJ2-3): DSGVTQTPKHLITATGQRVTLRCSPRSGDLSVYWYQQSLDQGLQFLIQYYNGEERAKGNILERFSAQQFPDLHSELNLSSLELGDSALYFCASSVGASGSTDTQYFGPGTRLTVL.

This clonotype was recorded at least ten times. The CDR3 region has the DNA TGTGCCATCAGTGGGGGAGGGGCCACTGAAGCTTTCTTT. Residues: CAISGGGATEAFF. The chain links TRBV10-3 to TRBJ1-1, with D perhaps TRBD1 (5 bases). The germline V gene encodes CDR1 ENHRY and CDR2 SYGVKD. Deletions cut 4 bases from V and 4 bases from J, with 10 bases between. The CDR3 extends over 13 amino acids.

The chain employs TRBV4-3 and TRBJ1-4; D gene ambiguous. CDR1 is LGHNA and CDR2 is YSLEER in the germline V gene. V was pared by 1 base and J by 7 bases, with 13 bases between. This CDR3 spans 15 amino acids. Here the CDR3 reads CASSQGRVYPEKLFF. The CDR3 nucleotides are TGCGCCAGCAGCCAAGGGAGGGTTTACCCTGAAAAACTGTTTTTT.

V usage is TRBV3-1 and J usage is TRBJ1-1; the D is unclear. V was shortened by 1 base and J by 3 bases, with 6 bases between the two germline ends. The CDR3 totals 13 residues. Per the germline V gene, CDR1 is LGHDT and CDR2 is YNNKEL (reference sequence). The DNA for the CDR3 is TGTGCCAGCAGCCAAGTGAGGGACACTGAAGCTTTCTTT. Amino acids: CASSQVRDTEAFF.